This T cell receptor beta chain was observed in a study of OX40 agonist ivuxolimab in advanced cancers. Background on the study: Of mixed ages from roughly 23 to 85 and averaging around 60 years, the group was roughly 85% male.

Overall study results and limits: What antigens the expanded peripheral T cells recognized was never established.

The protocol was immunoSEQ multiplex PCR, while the TCRdb copy is restricted to in-frame clones and leaves out a portion. This table holds about 150,000 clones, about nine tenths found once. J lost 1 base, V lost 1 base, and 5 bases had no gene match. The CDR3 is 16 residues long. Germline CDR1 and CDR2: LGHNA and YSLEER. Worth noting for this clone: Its cognate antigen is unknown.

Sequencing used CD4+ or CD8+ T cells sorted from blood, obtained in a trial of the OX40 agonist ivuxolimab. V is TRBV4-3 and J is TRBJ2-3; 7 positions agree with TRBD2. This clonotype was sampled from an adult with an advanced solid tumor such as melanoma, head and neck, liver or kidney cancer. This CDR3 reads CASSQALAGGTDTQYF. CDR3 in DNA: TGCGCCAGCAGCCAAGCTCTTGCGGGAGGCACAGATACGCAGTATTTT.